This T cell receptor (beta chain) was observed in a study of spatial heterogeneity in lung cancer. Study observations and caveats: Relative to follow-up, resection was when ubiquitous expanded tumor TCRs appeared more in blood.

This clonotype was detected many times. The antigen remains unidentified. Regarding time point: sample taken at primary tumor resection. Extraction of whole RNA from tumor, nontumor lung or frozen PBMC preceded unsorted sequencing. V gave up 1 base and J gave up 6 bases; unmatched junction bases: 6. Per the germline V gene, CDR1 is SGHRS and CDR2 is YFSETQ. There are 14 residues in the CDR3. Individual TCR cDNA molecules each bore their own unique molecular identifier. Via MiXCR, TCRdb re-called the 5' RACE reads, giving one row per CDR3 protein. This table has tens of thousands of distinct CDR3 sequences, approximately 12% appearing once.

This specimen was PBMCs, taken at surgery. The clonotype was recovered from a male donor with early-stage non-small cell lung cancer. The chain combines TRBV5-1 with TRBJ2-7; 8 bases align to TRBD2. Here the CDR3 DNA reads TGCGCCAGCAGCTTGAGCGGGAGTGGTGGCGAGCAGTACTTC. Translating it yields CASSLSGSGGEQYF.